Given below is one T cell receptor beta chain in context. The V and J ends lost 3 bases and 3 bases, in that order; junction bases with no gene match: 8. This CDR3 region has 17 residues. Germline V gene data show CDR1 as MGHRA and CDR2 as YSYEKL. This sample was taken from a study of blood T cell repertoires in COVID-19. Source study methods: Reference gene primer amplification in the assay estimated nucleated cell counts. Some clones are missing from TCRdb's copy, which holds only in-frame ones; the method was immunoSEQ multiplex PCR. That table is the source of V, J and clone size, and D and trimming were worked out from the DNA. The sample lists 80,000 to 100,000 clones, over 70% occurring once.

The chain combines TRBV4-1 with TRBJ2-3; TRBD2 matches at 11 bases. Material: peripheral blood. The clonotype originates from a man in his sixties or seventies with acute or convalescent COVID-19. The CDR3: CASSQELAGEGTDTQYF. The CDR3 DNA reads as TGCGCCAGCAGCCAGGAACTAGCGGGGGAGGGAACAGATACGCAGTATTTT.